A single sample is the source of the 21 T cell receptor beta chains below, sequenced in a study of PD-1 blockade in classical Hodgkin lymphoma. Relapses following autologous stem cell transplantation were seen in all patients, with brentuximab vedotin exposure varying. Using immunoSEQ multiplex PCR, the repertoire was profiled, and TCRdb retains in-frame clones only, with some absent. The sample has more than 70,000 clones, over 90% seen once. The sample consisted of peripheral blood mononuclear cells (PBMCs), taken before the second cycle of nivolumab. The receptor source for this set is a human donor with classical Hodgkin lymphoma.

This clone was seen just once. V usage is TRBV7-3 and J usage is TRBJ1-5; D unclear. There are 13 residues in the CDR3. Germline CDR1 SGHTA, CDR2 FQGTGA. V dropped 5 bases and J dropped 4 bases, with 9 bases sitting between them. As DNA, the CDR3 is TGTGCCAGCAGCGTCGACTGGAATCAGCCCCAGCATTTT. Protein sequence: CASSVDWNQPQHF.

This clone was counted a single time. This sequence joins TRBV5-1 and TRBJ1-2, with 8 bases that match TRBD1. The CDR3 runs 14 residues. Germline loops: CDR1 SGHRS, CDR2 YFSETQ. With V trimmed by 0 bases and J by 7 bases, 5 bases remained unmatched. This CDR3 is CASSLAGRGLGYTF. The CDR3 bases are TGCGCCAGCAGCTTGGCGGGCAGGGGGCTTGGCTACACCTTC.

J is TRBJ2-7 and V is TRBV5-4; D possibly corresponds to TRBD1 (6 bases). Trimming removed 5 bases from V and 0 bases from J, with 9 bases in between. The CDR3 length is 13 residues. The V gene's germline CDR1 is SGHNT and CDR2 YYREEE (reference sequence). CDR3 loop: CASRGDNSYEQYF. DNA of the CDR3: TGTGCCAGCAGGGGGGACAACTCCTACGAGCAGTACTTC. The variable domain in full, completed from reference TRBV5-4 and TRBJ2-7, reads ETGVTQSPTHLIKTRGQQVTLRCSSQSGHNTVSWYQQALGQGPQFIFQYYREEENGRGNFPPRFSGLQFPNYSSELNVNALELDDSALYLCASRGDNSYEQYFGPGTRLTVT.

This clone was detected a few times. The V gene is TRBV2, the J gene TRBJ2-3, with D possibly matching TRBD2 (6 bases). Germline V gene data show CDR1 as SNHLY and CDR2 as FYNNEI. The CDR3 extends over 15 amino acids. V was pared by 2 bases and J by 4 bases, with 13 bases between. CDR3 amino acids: CASSEFNGRSDTQYF. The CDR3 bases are TGTGCCAGCAGTGAATTCAACGGGAGATCAGATACGCAGTATTTT.

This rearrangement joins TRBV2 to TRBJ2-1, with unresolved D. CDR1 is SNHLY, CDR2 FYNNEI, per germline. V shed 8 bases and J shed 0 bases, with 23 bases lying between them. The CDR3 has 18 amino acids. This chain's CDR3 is CASRLLTGAPSSYNEQFF. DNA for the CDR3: TGTGCCAGCCGTCTTTTGACCGGCGCCCCAAGCTCCTACAATGAGCAGTTCTTC.

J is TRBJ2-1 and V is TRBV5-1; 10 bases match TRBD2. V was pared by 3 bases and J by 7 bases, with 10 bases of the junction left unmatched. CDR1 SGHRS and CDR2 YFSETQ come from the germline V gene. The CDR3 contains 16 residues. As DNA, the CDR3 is TGCGCCAGCAGCTGGACTAGCGGTCAAAGAGAGAATGAGCAGTTCTTC. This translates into CASSWTSGQRENEQFF.

This CDR3 reads CASSQDYWVVAGEKLFF. The CDR3 nucleotides are TGCGCCAGCAGCCAAGATTACTGGGTCGTGGCAGGGGAAAAACTGTTTTTT. The chain links TRBV4-1 to TRBJ1-4; possibly TRBD1 for D (5 bases). This CDR3 has 17 residues. Germline V gene sequence: CDR1 MGHRA, CDR2 YSYEKL. V shed 0 bases and J shed 8 bases, with 19 bases lying between them.

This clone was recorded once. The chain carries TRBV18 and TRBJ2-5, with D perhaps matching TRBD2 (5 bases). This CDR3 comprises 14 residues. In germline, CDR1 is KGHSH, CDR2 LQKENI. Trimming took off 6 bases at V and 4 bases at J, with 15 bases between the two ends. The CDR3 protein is CASSTDSRGETQYF. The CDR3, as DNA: TGTGCCAGCTCGACGGATTCACGGGGAGAGACCCAGTACTTC.

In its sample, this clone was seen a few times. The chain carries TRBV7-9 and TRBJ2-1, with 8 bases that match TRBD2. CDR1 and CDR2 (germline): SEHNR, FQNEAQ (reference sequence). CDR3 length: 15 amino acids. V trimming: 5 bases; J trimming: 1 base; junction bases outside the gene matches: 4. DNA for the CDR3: TGTGCCAGCAGCCCGGGACTAGTTTCCTACAATGAGCAGTTCTTC. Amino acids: CASSPGLVSYNEQFF. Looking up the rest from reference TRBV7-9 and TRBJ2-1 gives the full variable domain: DTGVSQNPRHKITKRGQNVTFRCDPISEHNRLYWYRQTLGQGPEFLTYFQNEAQLEKSRLLSDRFSAERPKGSFSTLEIQRTEQGDSAMYLCASSPGLVSYNEQFFGPGTRLTVL.

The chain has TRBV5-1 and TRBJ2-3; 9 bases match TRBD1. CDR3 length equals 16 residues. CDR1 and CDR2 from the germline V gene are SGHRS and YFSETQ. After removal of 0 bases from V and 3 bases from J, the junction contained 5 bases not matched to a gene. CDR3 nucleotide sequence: TGCGCCAGCAGCTTGGACAGGGGGCTTTGGACAGATACGCAGTATTTT. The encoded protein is CASSLDRGLWTDTQYF.

This CDR3 reads CASSPQERENTDTQYF. The DNA of the CDR3 is TGTGCCAGCAGCCCCCAGGAGCGGGAGAACACAGATACGCAGTATTTT. The rearrangement joins TRBV4-2 to TRBJ2-3; 8 bases match TRBD2. V shed 4 bases and J 2 bases; nucleotides not matched to a gene: 8. CDR1 and CDR2 (germline): LGHNA, YNFKEQ. The CDR3 runs to 16 residues.

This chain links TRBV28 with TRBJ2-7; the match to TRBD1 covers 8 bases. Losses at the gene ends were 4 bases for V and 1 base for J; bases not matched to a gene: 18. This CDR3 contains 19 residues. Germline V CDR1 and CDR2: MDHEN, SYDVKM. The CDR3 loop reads CASSSRTGYGGVGSYEQYF. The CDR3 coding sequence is TGTGCCAGCAGTTCCCGGACAGGGTACGGGGGTGTGGGATCCTACGAGCAGTACTTC.

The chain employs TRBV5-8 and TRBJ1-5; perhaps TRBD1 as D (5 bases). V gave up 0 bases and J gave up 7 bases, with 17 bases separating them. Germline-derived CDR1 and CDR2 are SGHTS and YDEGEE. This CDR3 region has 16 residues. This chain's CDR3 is CASSLDRQRRRQPQHF. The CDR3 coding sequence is TGTGCCAGCAGCTTGGACCGACAGAGGCGAAGACAGCCCCAGCATTTT.

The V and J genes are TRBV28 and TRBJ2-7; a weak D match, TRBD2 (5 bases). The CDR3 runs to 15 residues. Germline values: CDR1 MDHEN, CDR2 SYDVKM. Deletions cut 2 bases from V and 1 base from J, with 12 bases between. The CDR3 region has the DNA TGTGCCAGCAGTTTAACGGCGGGCCGTTCCTACGAGCAGTACTTC. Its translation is CASSLTAGRSYEQYF.

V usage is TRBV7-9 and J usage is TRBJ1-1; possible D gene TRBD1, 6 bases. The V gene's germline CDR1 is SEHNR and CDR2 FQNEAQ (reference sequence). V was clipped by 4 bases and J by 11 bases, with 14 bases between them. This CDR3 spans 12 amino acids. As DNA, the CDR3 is TGTGCCAGCAGCTCAAGGGACACCGTGGCTTTCTTT. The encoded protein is CASSSRDTVAFF.

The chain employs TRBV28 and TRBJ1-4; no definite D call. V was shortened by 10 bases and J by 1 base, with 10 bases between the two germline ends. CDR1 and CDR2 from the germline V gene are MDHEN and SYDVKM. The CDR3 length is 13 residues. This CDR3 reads CAIWARTNEKLFF. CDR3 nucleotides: TGTGCCATCTGGGCGAGAACTAATGAAAAACTGTTTTTT.

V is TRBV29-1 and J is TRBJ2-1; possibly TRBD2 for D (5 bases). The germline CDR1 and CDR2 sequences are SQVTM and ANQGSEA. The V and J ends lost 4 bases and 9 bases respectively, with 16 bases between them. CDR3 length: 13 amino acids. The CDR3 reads CSVGNTGKGEQFF. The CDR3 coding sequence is TGCAGCGTTGGTAACACGGGGAAGGGTGAGCAGTTCTTC.

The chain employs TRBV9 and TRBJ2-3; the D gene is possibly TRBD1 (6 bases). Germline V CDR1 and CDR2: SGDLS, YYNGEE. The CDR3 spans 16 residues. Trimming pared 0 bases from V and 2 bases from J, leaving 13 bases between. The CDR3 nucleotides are TGTGCCAGCAGCGTAGGGGTACAGGGCTACACAGATACGCAGTATTTT. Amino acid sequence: CASSVGVQGYTDTQYF.

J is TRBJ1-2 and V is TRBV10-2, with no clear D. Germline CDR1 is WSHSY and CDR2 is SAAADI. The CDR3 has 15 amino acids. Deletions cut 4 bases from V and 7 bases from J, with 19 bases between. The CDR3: CASSGSSPTLIGYTF. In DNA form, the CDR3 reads TGCGCCAGCAGTGGTTCGTCCCCTACCCTTATTGGCTACACCTTC.

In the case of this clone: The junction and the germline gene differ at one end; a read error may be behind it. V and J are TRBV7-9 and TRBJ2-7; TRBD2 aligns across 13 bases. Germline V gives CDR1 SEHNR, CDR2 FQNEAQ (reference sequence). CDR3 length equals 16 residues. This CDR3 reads CASSPRTSGSSFEQYF. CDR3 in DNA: TGTGCCAGCAGCCCTAGGACTAGCGGGAGTTCCTTCGAGCAGTACTTC.

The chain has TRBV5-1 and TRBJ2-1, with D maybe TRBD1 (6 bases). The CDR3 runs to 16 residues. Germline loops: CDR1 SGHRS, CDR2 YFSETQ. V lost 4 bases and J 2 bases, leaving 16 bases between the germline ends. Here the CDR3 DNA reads TGCGCCAGCAGCGGAGCCGGGACAAGAACCTACAATGAGCAGTTCTTC. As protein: CASSGAGTRTYNEQFF.